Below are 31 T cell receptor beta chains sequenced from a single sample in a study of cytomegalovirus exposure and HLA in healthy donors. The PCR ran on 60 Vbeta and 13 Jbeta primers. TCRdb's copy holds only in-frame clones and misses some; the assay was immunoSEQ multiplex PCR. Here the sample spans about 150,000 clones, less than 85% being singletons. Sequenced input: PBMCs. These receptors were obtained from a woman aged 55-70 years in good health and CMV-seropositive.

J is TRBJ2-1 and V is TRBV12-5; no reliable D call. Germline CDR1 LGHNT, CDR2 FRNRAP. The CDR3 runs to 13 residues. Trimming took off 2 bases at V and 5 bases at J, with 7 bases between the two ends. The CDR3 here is CASGLTEHNEQFF. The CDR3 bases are TGTGCTAGTGGTTTGACCGAGCACAATGAGCAGTTCTTC.

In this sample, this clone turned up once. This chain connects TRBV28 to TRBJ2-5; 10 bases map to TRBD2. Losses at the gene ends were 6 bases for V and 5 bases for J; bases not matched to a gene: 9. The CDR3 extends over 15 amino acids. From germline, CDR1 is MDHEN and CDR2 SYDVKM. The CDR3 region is CASRPSGGGLETQYF. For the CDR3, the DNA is TGTGCCAGCAGGCCTAGCGGGGGAGGATTGGAGACCCAGTACTTC.

CDR3 region: CASSPSGLAGIQETQYF. Here the CDR3 DNA reads TGTGCCAGCAGTCCCTCCGGACTAGCGGGTATCCAAGAGACCCAGTACTTC. The chain joins TRBV28 to TRBJ2-5; 11 bases agree with TRBD2. The CDR3 sequence is 17 residues long. The germline gives CDR1 MDHEN, CDR2 SYDVKM. V dropped 5 bases and J dropped 1; count of bases not matched to a gene: 9. The whole variable domain, remainder taken from reference TRBV28 and TRBJ2-5, is DVKVTQSSRYLVKRTGEKVFLECVQDMDHENMFWYRQDPGLGLRLIYFSYDVKMKEKGDIPEGYSVSREKKERFSLILESASTNQTSMYLCASSPSGLAGIQETQYFGPGTRLLVL.

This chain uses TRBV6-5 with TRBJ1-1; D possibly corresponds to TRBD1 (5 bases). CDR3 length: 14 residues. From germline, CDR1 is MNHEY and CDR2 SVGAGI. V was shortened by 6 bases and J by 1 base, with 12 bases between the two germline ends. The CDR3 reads CASRRGAENTEAFF. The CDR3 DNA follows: TGTGCCAGCAGGCGGGGCGCAGAGAACACTGAAGCTTTCTTT.

CDR3 sequence reads: CAISEAQGSEKLFF. DNA for the CDR3: TGTGCCATCAGCGAGGCACAGGGTAGTGAAAAACTGTTTTTT. The chain links TRBV10-3 to TRBJ1-4, with a possible D match to TRBD1 (6 bases). V lost 6 bases and J lost 7, with 15 bases in between. The CDR3 spans 14 residues. Germline lookup yields CDR1 ENHRY and CDR2 SYGVKD.

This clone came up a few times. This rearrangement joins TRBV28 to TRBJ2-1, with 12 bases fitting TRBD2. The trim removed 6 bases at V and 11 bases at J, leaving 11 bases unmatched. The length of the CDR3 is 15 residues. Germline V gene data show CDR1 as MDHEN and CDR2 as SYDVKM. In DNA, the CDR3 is TGTGCCAGCAGCCCAGGACTAGCGGGACCCCATAAGCAGTTCTTC. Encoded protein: CASSPGLAGPHKQFF.

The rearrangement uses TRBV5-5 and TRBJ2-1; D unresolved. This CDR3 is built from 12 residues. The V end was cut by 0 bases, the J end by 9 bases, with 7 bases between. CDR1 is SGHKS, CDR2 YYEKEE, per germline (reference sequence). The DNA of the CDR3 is TGTGCCAGCAGCTTGGGGGCTGGTGAGCAGTTCTTC. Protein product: CASSLGAGEQFF.

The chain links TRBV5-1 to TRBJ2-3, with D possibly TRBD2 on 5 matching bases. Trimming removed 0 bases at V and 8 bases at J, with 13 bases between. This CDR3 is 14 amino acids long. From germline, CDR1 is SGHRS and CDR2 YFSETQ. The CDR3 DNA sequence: TGCGCCAGCAGCTTGGCCGAGGGAACTGGTACGCAGTATTTT. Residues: CASSLAEGTGTQYF. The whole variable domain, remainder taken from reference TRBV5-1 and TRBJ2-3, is KAGVTQTPRYLIKTRGQQVTLSCSPISGHRSVSWYQQTPGQGLQFLFEYFSETQRNKGNFPGRFSGRQFSNSRSEMNVSTLELGDSALYLCASSLAEGTGTQYFGPGTRLTVL.

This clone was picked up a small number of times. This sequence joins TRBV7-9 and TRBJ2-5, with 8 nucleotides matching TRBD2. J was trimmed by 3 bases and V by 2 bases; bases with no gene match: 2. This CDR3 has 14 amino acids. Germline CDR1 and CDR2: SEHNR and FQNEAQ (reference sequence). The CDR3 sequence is CASSLRGGEETQYF. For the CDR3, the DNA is TGTGCCAGCAGCTTACGGGGGGGCGAAGAGACCCAGTACTTC.

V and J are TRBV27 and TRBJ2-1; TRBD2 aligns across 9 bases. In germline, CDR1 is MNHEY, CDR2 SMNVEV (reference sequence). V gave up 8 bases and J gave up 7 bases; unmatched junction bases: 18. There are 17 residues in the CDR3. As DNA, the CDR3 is TGTGCCAGCTCGACATTCCAGCTAGCGGGAACGGGTAATGAGCAGTTCTTC. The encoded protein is CASSTFQLAGTGNEQFF.

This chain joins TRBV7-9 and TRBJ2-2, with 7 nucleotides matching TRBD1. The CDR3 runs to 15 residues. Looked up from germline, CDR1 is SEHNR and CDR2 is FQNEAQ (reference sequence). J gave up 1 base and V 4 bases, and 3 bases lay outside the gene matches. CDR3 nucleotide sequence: TGTGCCAGCAGCTCCCGGACAGGGAACACCGGGGAGCTGTTTTTT. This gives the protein CASSSRTGNTGELFF.

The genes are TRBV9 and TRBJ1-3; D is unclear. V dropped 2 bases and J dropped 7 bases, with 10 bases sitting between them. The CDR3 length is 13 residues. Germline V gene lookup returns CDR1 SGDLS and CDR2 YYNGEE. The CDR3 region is CASSVSTYNTIYF. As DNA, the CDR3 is TGTGCCAGCAGCGTCTCCACCTATAACACCATATATTTT. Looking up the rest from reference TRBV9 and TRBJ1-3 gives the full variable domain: DSGVTQTPKHLITATGQRVTLRCSPRSGDLSVYWYQQSLDQGLQFLIQYYNGEERAKGNILERFSAQQFPDLHSELNLSSLELGDSALYFCASSVSTYNTIYFGEGSWLTVV.

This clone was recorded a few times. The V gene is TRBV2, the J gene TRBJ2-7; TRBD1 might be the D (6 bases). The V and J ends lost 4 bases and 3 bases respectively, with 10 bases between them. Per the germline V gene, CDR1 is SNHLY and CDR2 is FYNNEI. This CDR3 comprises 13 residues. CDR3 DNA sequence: TGTGCCAGCAGTGTTGAAGGGGGCTACGAGCAGTACTTC. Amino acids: CASSVEGGYEQYF.

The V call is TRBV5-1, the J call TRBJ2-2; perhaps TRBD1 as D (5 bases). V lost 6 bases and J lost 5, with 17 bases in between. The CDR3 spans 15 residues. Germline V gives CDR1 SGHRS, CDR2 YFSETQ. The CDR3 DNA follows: TGCGCCAGCACGATGGGGCTCGTAGGGACCGGGGAGCTGTTTTTT. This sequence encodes CASTMGLVGTGELFF.

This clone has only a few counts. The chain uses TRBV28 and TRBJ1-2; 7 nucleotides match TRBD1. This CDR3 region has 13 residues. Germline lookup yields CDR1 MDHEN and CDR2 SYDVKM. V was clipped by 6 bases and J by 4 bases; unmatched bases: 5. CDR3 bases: TGTGCCAGCAGCCGAACAGGGGTCTATGGCTACACCTTC. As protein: CASSRTGVYGYTF.

This chain's CDR3 is CASSFDRNTEAFF. The CDR3 coding sequence is TGCGCCAGCAGCTTCGACAGGAACACTGAAGCTTTCTTT. The chain links TRBV5-1 to TRBJ1-1; a weak D match, TRBD1 (5 bases). CDR3 size: 13 residues. With 2 bases removed from V and 1 base from J, the gap between germline ends came to 6 bases. CDR1 is SGHRS, CDR2 YFSETQ, per germline. Combining the CDR3 with reference TRBV5-1 and TRBJ1-1 gives the whole variable domain KAGVTQTPRYLIKTRGQQVTLSCSPISGHRSVSWYQQTPGQGLQFLFEYFSETQRNKGNFPGRFSGRQFSNSRSEMNVSTLELGDSALYLCASSFDRNTEAFFGQGTRLTVV.

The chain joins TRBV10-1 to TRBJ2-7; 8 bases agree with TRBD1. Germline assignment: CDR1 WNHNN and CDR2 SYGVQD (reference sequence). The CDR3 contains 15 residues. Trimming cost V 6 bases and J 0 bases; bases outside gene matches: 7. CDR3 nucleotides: TGCGCCAGCAGCGACACGGGACAGGCCTCCTACGAGCAGTACTTC. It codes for CASSDTGQASYEQYF.

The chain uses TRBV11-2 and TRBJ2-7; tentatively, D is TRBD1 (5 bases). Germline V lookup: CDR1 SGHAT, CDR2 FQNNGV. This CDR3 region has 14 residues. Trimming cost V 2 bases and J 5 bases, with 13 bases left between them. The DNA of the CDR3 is TGTGCCAGCAGCTTAAGGGCAGGGATCGACGAGCAGTACTTC. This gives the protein CASSLRAGIDEQYF.

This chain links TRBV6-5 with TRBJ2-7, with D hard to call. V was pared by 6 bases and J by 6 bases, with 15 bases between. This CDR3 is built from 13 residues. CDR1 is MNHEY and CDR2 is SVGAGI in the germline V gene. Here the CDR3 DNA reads TGTGCCAGCAGCTCCCAAGCCCTCGGCGAGCAGTACTTC. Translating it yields CASSSQALGEQYF.

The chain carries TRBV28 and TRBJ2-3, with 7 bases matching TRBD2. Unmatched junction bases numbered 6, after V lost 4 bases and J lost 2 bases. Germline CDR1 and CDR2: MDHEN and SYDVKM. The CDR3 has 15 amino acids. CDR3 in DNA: TGTGCCAGCAGTTACCAGCGGGGATCCACAGATACGCAGTATTTT. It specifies CASSYQRGSTDTQYF.

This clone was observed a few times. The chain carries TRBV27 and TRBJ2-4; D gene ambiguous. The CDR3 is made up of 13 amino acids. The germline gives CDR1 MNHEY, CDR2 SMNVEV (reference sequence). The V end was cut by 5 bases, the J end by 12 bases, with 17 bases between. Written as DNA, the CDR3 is TGTGCCAGCAGTCTAACACCATCGACTCATCAGTACTTC. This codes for CASSLTPSTHQYF.

CDR3 coding DNA: TGCAGCGTTGCAGGGGGATGGGGGGCCCAGTACTTC. Translating it yields CSVAGGWGAQYF. The chain links TRBV29-1 to TRBJ2-5; tentative D call: TRBD1 (7 bases). The V and J ends lost 4 bases and 9 bases respectively, with 15 bases between them. Germline CDR1 and CDR2: SQVTM and ANQGSEA. The CDR3 loop spans 12 amino acids.

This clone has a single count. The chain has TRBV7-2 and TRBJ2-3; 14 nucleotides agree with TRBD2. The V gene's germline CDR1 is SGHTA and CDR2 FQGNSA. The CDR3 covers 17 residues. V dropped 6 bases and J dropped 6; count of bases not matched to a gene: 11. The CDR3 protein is CASRAAGTSGRGDTQYF. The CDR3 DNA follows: TGTGCCAGCAGAGCCGCCGGGACTAGCGGGAGAGGGGATACGCAGTATTTT. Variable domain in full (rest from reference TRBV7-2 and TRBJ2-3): GAGVSQSPSNKVTEKGKDVELRCDPISGHTALYWYRQSLGQGLEFLIYFQGNSAPDKSGLPSDRFSAERTGGSVSTLTIQRTQQEDSAVYLCASRAAGTSGRGDTQYFGPGTRLTVL.

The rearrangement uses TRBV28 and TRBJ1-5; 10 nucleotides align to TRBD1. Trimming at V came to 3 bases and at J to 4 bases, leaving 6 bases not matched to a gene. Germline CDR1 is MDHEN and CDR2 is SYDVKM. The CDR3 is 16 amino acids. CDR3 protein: CASSFERGQGNQPQHF. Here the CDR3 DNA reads TGTGCCAGCAGTTTTGAAAGGGGACAGGGGAATCAGCCCCAGCATTTT.

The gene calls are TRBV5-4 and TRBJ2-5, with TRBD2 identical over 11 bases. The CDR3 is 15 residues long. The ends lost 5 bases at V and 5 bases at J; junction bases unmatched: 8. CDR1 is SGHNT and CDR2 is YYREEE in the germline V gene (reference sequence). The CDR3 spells CASRVASGRLETQYF. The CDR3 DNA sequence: TGTGCCAGCAGGGTCGCTAGCGGGAGGTTGGAGACCCAGTACTTC.

CDR3 in DNA: TGTGCCAGCACTCCGCCGACTAGCGGATCCTACGAGCAGTACTTC. This translates into CASTPPTSGSYEQYF. The gene calls are TRBV28 and TRBJ2-7, with TRBD2 matching over 9 bases. The ends lost 7 bases at V and 1 base at J; junction bases unmatched: 8. This CDR3 has 15 residues. Germline assignment: CDR1 MDHEN and CDR2 SYDVKM.

Here the CDR3 DNA reads TGTGCCAGTAGTATAGGGGGACAGCTTTTGAACACTGAAGCTTTCTTT. Its protein is CASSIGGQLLNTEAFF. The chain employs TRBV19 and TRBJ1-1, with 7 positions matching TRBD1. The CDR3 length is 16 residues. Germline V gene data show CDR1 as LNHDA and CDR2 as SQIVND (reference sequence). With V trimmed by 1 base and J by 0 bases, 5 bases remained unmatched.

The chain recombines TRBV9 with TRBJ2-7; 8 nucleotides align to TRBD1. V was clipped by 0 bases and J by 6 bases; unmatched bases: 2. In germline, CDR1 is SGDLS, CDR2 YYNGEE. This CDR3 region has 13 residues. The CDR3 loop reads CASSVGDRGEQYF. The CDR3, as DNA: TGTGCCAGCAGCGTAGGAGACAGGGGCGAGCAGTACTTC.

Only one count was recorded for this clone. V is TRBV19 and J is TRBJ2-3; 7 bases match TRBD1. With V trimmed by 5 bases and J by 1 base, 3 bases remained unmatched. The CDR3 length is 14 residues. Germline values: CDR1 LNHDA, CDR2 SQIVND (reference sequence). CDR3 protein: CASSVQGGTDTQYF. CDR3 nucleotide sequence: TGTGCCAGTAGTGTGCAGGGGGGCACAGATACGCAGTATTTT.

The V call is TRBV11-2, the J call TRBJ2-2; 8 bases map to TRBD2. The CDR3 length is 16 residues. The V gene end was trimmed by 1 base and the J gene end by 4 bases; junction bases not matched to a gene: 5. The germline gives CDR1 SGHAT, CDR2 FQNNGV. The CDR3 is CASSLGAGGGTGELFF. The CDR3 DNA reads TGTGCCAGCAGCTTAGGGGCGGGAGGCGGCACCGGGGAGCTGTTTTTT.

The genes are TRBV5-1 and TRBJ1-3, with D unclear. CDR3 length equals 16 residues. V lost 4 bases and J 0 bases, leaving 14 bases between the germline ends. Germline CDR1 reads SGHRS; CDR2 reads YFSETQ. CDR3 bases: TGCGCCAGCAGCAAGATGACGGGGAACTCTGGAAACACCATATATTTT. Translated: CASSKMTGNSGNTIYF.